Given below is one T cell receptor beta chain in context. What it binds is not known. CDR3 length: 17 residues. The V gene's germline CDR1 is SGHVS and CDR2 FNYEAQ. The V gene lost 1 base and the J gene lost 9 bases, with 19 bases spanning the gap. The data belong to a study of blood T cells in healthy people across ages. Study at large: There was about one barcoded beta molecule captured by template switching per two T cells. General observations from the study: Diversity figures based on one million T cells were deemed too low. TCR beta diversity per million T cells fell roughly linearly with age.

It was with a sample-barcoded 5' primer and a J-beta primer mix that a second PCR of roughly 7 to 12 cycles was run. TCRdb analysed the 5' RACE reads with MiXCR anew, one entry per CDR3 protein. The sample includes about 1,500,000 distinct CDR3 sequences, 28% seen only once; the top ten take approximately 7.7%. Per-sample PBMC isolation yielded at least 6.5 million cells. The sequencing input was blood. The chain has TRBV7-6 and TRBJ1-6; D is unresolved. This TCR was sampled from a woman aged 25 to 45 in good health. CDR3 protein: CASSLDSLFGESSPLHF. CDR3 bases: TGTGCCAGCAGCTTAGATTCTCTTTTCGGGGAGAGTTCACCCCTCCACTTT.